These 19 T cell receptor beta chains were sequenced from one sample in a study of blood T cell repertoires in COVID-19. Libraries were prepared by immunoSEQ multiplex PCR; TCRdb keeps only in-frame clonotypes and omits some of them. The table records roughly 100,000 clones, about four fifths of them present only once. Material for sequencing was peripheral blood. These receptors were obtained from an elderly woman with acute or convalescent COVID-19.

This clone was recorded only once. The chain links TRBV5-1 to TRBJ2-1; D is possibly TRBD2 (5 bases). Germline-derived CDR1 and CDR2 are SGHRS and YFSETQ. The CDR3 is made up of 13 amino acids. V lost 3 bases and J lost 12, with 16 bases in between. The CDR3 loop is CASSSRTFEWQFF. In DNA, the CDR3 is TGCGCCAGCAGCTCCCGGACTTTCGAGTGGCAGTTCTTC.

The V gene is TRBV9, the J gene TRBJ2-3; TRBD2 aligns across 14 bases. The CDR3 length is 17 residues. Germline assignment: CDR1 SGDLS and CDR2 YYNGEE. Trimming removed 4 bases from V and 3 bases from J; junction bases left unmatched: 7. CDR3 sequence reads: CASSSGTSGSWTDTQYF. DNA for the CDR3: TGTGCCAGCAGCTCCGGGACTAGCGGGAGTTGGACAGATACGCAGTATTTT.

This chain connects TRBV7-9 to TRBJ2-3, with 8 bases identical to TRBD1. The germline V gene has CDR1 SEHNR and CDR2 FQNEAQ (reference sequence). This CDR3 is 14 amino acids long. The V gene end was trimmed by 2 bases and the J gene end by 6 bases; junction bases not matched to a gene: 4. As DNA, the CDR3 is TGTGCCAGCAGCTTACAGGGGGCGGGGGATACGCAGTATTTT. Translated: CASSLQGAGDTQYF. Variable domain in full (rest from reference TRBV7-9 and TRBJ2-3): DTGVSQNPRHKITKRGQNVTFRCDPISEHNRLYWYRQTLGQGPEFLTYFQNEAQLEKSRLLSDRFSAERPKGSFSTLEIQRTEQGDSAMYLCASSLQGAGDTQYFGPGTRLTVL.

The V call is TRBV27, the J call TRBJ1-2, with TRBD1 matching over 7 bases. The CDR3 extends over 16 amino acids. From germline, CDR1 is MNHEY and CDR2 SMNVEV (reference sequence). V lost 0 bases, J lost 1 base, and 5 bases stayed unmatched. CDR3 coding DNA: TGTGCCAGCAGTTTATCACAGGGGTTAGGTAACTATGGCTACACCTTC. Amino acids: CASSLSQGLGNYGYTF.

The chain combines TRBV19 with TRBJ1-2, with 8 bases identical to TRBD1. The CDR3 contains 16 residues. Per germline, CDR1 LNHDA and CDR2 SQIVND (reference sequence). With V trimmed by 4 bases and J by 5 bases, 12 bases remained unmatched. Written as DNA, the CDR3 is TGTGCCAGTAGTACCCCTGACAGGGGAGATGGTTATGGCTACACCTTC. Translating it yields CASSTPDRGDGYGYTF.

V is TRBV2 and J is TRBJ2-7; possibly TRBD1 for D (6 bases). The V gene's germline CDR1 is SNHLY and CDR2 FYNNEI. Trimming removed 1 base at V and 2 bases at J, with 12 bases between. The CDR3 has 15 residues. This CDR3 is CASSEGQVRTYEQYF. CDR3 nucleotide sequence: TGTGCCAGCAGTGAAGGACAGGTTCGTACCTACGAGCAGTACTTC.

This clone was picked up one time. The chain combines TRBV7-9 with TRBJ2-5; 8 bases match TRBD1. The length of the CDR3 is 16 residues. The V gene end was trimmed by 5 bases and the J gene end by 2 bases; junction bases not matched to a gene: 10. Germline CDR1 reads SEHNR; CDR2 reads FQNEAQ (reference sequence). The CDR3 bases are TGTGCCAGCAGCGACGGGACAGGAATAACTCAAGAGACCCAGTACTTC. It yields the protein CASSDGTGITQETQYF.

This clone has just a few counts. This chain joins TRBV6-4 and TRBJ2-2, with 9 bases matching TRBD1. The ends lost 6 bases at V and 4 bases at J; junction bases unmatched: 6. The CDR3 extends over 15 amino acids. Germline V gene data show CDR1 as MRHNA and CDR2 as SNTAGT. Here the CDR3 DNA reads TGTGCCAGCAGCTCCGGGACAGGGTTCACCGGGGAGCTGTTTTTT. Encoded protein: CASSSGTGFTGELFF.

The chain recombines TRBV7-2 with TRBJ1-2; D not certain. Trimming pared 2 bases from V and 2 bases from J, leaving 15 bases between. This CDR3 is built from 16 residues. Per the germline V gene, CDR1 is SGHTA and CDR2 is FQGNSA. The CDR3 loop is CASSLRRTAENYGYTF. The CDR3 region has the DNA TGTGCCAGCAGCTTAAGGAGGACGGCGGAAAACTATGGCTACACCTTC.

This clone has only one observation. This chain joins TRBV24-1 and TRBJ1-5; D gene unclear. Per germline, CDR1 KGHDR and CDR2 SFDVKD. Trimming cost V 8 bases and J 4 bases, with 11 bases left between them. The length of the CDR3 is 13 residues. The CDR3 is CATKDSWNQPQHF. CDR3 nucleotide sequence: TGTGCCACCAAAGACTCTTGGAATCAGCCCCAGCATTTT.

This clone was seen only a few times. V usage is TRBV18 and J usage is TRBJ2-2; 9 nucleotides line up with TRBD1. The CDR3 length is 15 residues. Germline trimming cut 5 bases from V and 5 bases from J; bases unmatched to any gene: 6. The germline V gene has CDR1 KGHSH and CDR2 LQKENI. The CDR3 DNA is TGTGCCAGCTCAGTCGGACAGGGGTGGACCGGGGAGCTGTTTTTT. Translation: CASSVGQGWTGELFF.

As for this clone: The sample holds other DNA sequences that translate to the same CDR3. The rearrangement joins TRBV6-5 to TRBJ1-5, with 8 bases lining up with TRBD1. CDR3 size: 14 residues. CDR1 and CDR2 (germline): MNHEY, SVGAGI. The V segment lost 6 bases and the J segment 1 base; nucleotides outside the gene matches: 2. CDR3 coding DNA: TGTGCCAGCAGCCGGACAGGGAGCAATCAGCCCCAGCATTTT. Translation gives CASSRTGSNQPQHF.

The V call is TRBV7-8, the J call TRBJ2-1; tentatively, D is TRBD1 (5 bases). This CDR3 has 16 amino acids. Trimming cost V 0 bases and J 7 bases, with 16 bases left between them. The germline gives CDR1 SGHVS, CDR2 FQNEAQ. CDR3 DNA: TGTGCCAGCAGCTTAGCGCTGACAGTCCTAGGGAATGAGCAGTTCTTC. This translates into CASSLALTVLGNEQFF. The complete variable domain, with remaining parts taken from reference TRBV7-8 and TRBJ2-1, reads GAGVSQSPRYKVAKRGQDVALRCDPISGHVSLFWYQQALGQGPEFLTYFQNEAQLDKSGLPSDRFFAERPEGSVSTLKIQRTQQEDSAVYLCASSLALTVLGNEQFFGPGTRLTVL.

This clone turned up a few times. The chain carries TRBV11-2 and TRBJ2-1, with 9 bases identical to TRBD1. Looked up from germline, CDR1 is SGHAT and CDR2 is FQNNGV. V gave up 1 base and J gave up 7 bases; unmatched junction bases: 5. This CDR3 is 15 amino acids long. The CDR3 loop is CASSLAGQGGNEQFF. In DNA, the CDR3 is TGTGCCAGCAGCTTAGCGGGACAGGGTGGGAATGAGCAGTTCTTC.

This clone was seen once. The rearrangement joins TRBV5-1 to TRBJ1-1; 8 bases are shared with TRBD1. Germline V gene lookup returns CDR1 SGHRS and CDR2 YFSETQ. Germline trimming cut 4 bases from V and 4 bases from J; bases unmatched to any gene: 6. This CDR3 spans 14 amino acids. The CDR3 DNA follows: TGCGCCAGCAGCCCGGACAGGGCGACCACTGAAGCTTTCTTT. Translated, it gives CASSPDRATTEAFF.

V and J are TRBV15 and TRBJ2-2; 7 bases are shared with TRBD2. The CDR3 is 13 residues long. The ends lost 5 bases at V and 7 bases at J; junction bases unmatched: 4. Germline-derived CDR1 and CDR2 are LNHNV and YYDKDF (reference sequence). CDR3 in amino acids: CATSEAGDGELFF. The CDR3 DNA sequence: TGTGCCACCAGCGAGGCGGGGGACGGGGAGCTGTTTTTT.

The chain joins TRBV7-2 to TRBJ2-1; TRBD2 is a possible D gene (6 bases). In germline, CDR1 is SGHTA, CDR2 FQGNSA. Trimming cost V 4 bases and J 9 bases, with 16 bases left between them. CDR3 size: 14 residues. DNA for the CDR3: TGTGCCAGCAGCTCGGGGAGGTCCCCAGGTGAGCAGTTCTTC. Translation gives CASSSGRSPGEQFF.

The chain joins TRBV19 to TRBJ2-1; 8 bases align to TRBD2. CDR1 and CDR2 from the germline V gene are LNHDA and SQIVND (reference sequence). CDR3 length: 14 amino acids. J lost 7 bases, V lost 4 bases, and 6 bases had no gene match. In nucleotides, the CDR3 is TGTGCCAGTAGTACCCAGCGGGGGACGAATGAGCAGTTCTTC. Translation: CASSTQRGTNEQFF.

This clone was seen a few times. This chain uses TRBV5-1 with TRBJ2-3, with TRBD2 matching 8 bases. The germline gives CDR1 SGHRS, CDR2 YFSETQ. Unmatched junction bases numbered 5, after V lost 1 base and J lost 4 bases. The CDR3 loop spans 15 amino acids. This CDR3 reads CASSLYLAGADTQYF. CDR3 coding DNA: TGCGCCAGCAGCTTGTACCTAGCGGGCGCAGATACGCAGTATTTT.